This TCR beta chain derives from a study of OX40 agonist ivuxolimab in advanced cancers. Regarding the complete study: The costimulatory receptor OX40 (CD134) was targeted by ivuxolimab, a fully human IgG2 agonistic monoclonal antibody. Intravenous ivuxolimab was administered to patients every 2 weeks at six dose levels: 0.01, 0.1, 0.3, 1.5, 3 and 10 mg/kg. Of the approximately 50 patients in dose escalation, around 19 had hepatocellular carcinoma, around 15 had melanoma, 9 had renal cell carcinoma and 9 had head and neck cancer. The dose-escalation cohort was 82.7% male with a mean age of approximately 60 years, ranging from roughly 20 to 80. Patients were allowed to have had prior anti-PD-1, anti-PD-L1 or anti-CTLA-4 therapy, and approximately 40% of the dose-escalation patients had been treated with checkpoint inhibitors. Partial responses were achieved by three dose-escalation patients, of whom one had hepatocellular carcinoma and two had cutaneous melanoma. Peripheral TCRbeta sequencing was intended to test whether TCR sequence diversity was altered and clonal T-cell expansion was caused by ivuxolimab. The paper describes the monotherapy dose-escalation part (N of about 57 patients) of the phase I trial of ivuxolimab.

This clone was seen only once. Its binding antigen is unknown. No qualities accompany the bases; no much larger clone lies one base away. At the DNA level, this CDR3 is encoded by other sequences in the same sample as well. The CDR3 numbers 16 residues from cysteine through phenylalanine. The only DNA kept is the CDR3, 48 bases in frame from the first base. Trimming leaves V shorter by 3 bases and J shorter by 1 base, with the junction holding 3 bases beyond the gene matches. CDR1 SGDLS and CDR2 YYNGEE were looked up in the germline V gene. Genomic DNA was isolated from the sorted cells so that the TCRbeta CDR3 region could be sequenced. TCRbeta CDR3 regions were sequenced using the immunoSEQ Assay. This is the immuneACCESS table as TCRdb keeps it, with only in-frame sequences that have V and J called. A part of the clones is gone; compared with another copy, unresolved V genes explain less than half, and the rest is unexplained. Present in this sample are around 73,000 clones, 80% to 90% of which were seen just once. Approximately 0.51% of the sample is held by the ten biggest clonotypes.

The trial excluded patients who had a history of autoimmune disease or were on systemic immunosuppression. Peripheral blood for TCR sequencing was collected from all dose cohorts at baseline, on cycle 4 day 1, and on cycle 7 day 1. Samples were obtained from an open-label, multicenter, first-in-human phase I dose-escalation trial of ivuxolimab. Adults with locally advanced or metastatic head and neck squamous cell, hepatocellular, melanoma or renal cell carcinoma were enrolled in the trial. Before TCR sequencing, CD4+ and CD8+ T cells were separately sorted from peripheral blood. What the work shows at the level of the full study, not this receptor alone: On average, CD8+ T cells showed more expanded clones than CD4+ T cells after ivuxolimab. Clonal expansion of both CD4+ and CD8+ blood T cells was observed from baseline to week 6 at doses 0.1 to 3.0 mg/kg. The antigen specificity of the clonally expanded peripheral T cells was not determined. Low levels of normalized T-cell clonal expansion were also seen in some patients who did not respond. In partial responders in the 0.1-3.0 mg/kg groups, normalized peripheral clonal expansion was found to be among the lowest, especially among CD8+ T cells.

The sequence was obtained from an adult with an advanced solid tumor such as melanoma, head and neck, liver or kidney cancer. The chain couples TRBV9 to TRBJ2-5, with 13 bases aligning to TRBD2. Sequencing was performed on CD4+ or CD8+ T cells sorted from blood, taken in a trial of the OX40 agonist ivuxolimab. The bases read TGTGCCAGCAGCGGCGGGACTAGCGGGGTCCAAGAGACCCAGTACTTC. This is translated as CASSGGTSGVQETQYF.